The 6 T cell receptor beta chains below come from one sample, sequenced in a study of read filtering for tumor transcriptome and immune sequencing. Molecular barcoded adaptors covering alpha/delta and beta/gamma chains were used on around 370 ng RNA. TCRdb re-called the reads through MiXCR, storing one row per CDR3 protein. The sample holds approximately 150,000 distinct CDR3 sequences; roughly 13% are singletons and the top ten take 7.5% to 9.5%. The sample consisted of a population of CD138-negative cells sorted from bone marrow. The receptors here all came from a donor at least 40 years old with multiple myeloma.

The genes are TRBV29-1 and TRBJ1-1; the D gene is possibly TRBD1 (6 bases). Germline CDR1 is SQVTM and CDR2 is ANQGSEA. This CDR3 region has 14 residues. Deletions cut 7 bases from V and 4 bases from J, with 19 bases between. CDR3 in amino acids: CSGSYRAGGTEAFF. The CDR3 region has the DNA TGCAGCGGGTCTTACAGGGCCGGGGGCACTGAAGCTTTCTTT.

A few counts support this clonotype. The V call is TRBV29-1, the J call TRBJ1-5; TRBD1 matches 9 bases. Germline V gene data show CDR1 as SQVTM and CDR2 as ANQGSEA. The CDR3 length is 14 residues. Germline trimming cut 6 bases from V and 4 bases from J; bases unmatched to any gene: 7. CDR3 sequence reads: CSVKMDRGNQPQHF. CDR3 DNA: TGCAGCGTGAAGATGGACAGGGGTAATCAGCCCCAGCATTTT. Full variable domain (missing parts from reference TRBV29-1 and TRBJ1-5): SAVISQKPSRDICQRGTSLTIQCQVDSQVTMMFWYRQQPGQSLTLIATANQGSEATYESGFVIDKFPISRPNLTFSTLTVSNMSPEDSSIYLCSVKMDRGNQPQHFGDGTRLSIL.

Regarding this clonotype: This may stem from a read error, because a much larger clone lies one nucleotide away. The CDR3 ends on some other residue instead of the conserved phenylalanine or tryptophan, so this is likely a read error. This chain links TRBV10-3 with TRBJ1-5; TRBD1 agrees at 7 bases. Germline CDR1 ENHRY, CDR2 SYGVKD. CDR3 length: 14 amino acids. As DNA, the CDR3 is TGCGCCAGCAGCGGACAGGCGGGCAATCAGCCCCAGCATTTA. It translates to CASSGQAGNQPQHL.

This clonotype was recorded at least ten times. The chain has TRBV6-5 and TRBJ2-5; D possibly corresponds to TRBD2 (6 bases). The CDR3 has 15 residues. Germline-derived CDR1 and CDR2 are MNHEY and SVGAGI. Trimming pared 6 bases from V and 5 bases from J, leaving 19 bases between. Here the CDR3 DNA reads TGTGCCAGCAGGACCTCCTGGACTAAGACGGAGACCCAGTACTTC. Translation: CASRTSWTKTETQYF.

This clonotype has ten or more counts. The CDR3 region is CASSTGIPGGPQHF. Here the CDR3 DNA reads TGTGCCAGCAGTACCGGGATCCCAGGGGGGCCCCAGCATTTT. The genes are TRBV12-3 or TRBV12-4 and TRBJ1-5; 7 positions match TRBD1. This CDR3 comprises 14 residues. V shed 5 bases and J 9 bases; nucleotides not matched to a gene: 10.

Many counts were recorded for this clonotype. The chain couples TRBV4-2 to TRBJ2-1; TRBD2 aligns across 11 bases. The V gene's germline CDR1 is LGHNA and CDR2 YNFKEQ. The V gene end was trimmed by 1 base and the J gene end by 8 bases; junction bases not matched to a gene: 7. The CDR3 length is 16 residues. As DNA, the CDR3 is TGTGCCAGCAGCCAAGTACTAGCGGGAGTCGGTTATGAGCAGTTCTTC. Its translation is CASSQVLAGVGYEQFF.